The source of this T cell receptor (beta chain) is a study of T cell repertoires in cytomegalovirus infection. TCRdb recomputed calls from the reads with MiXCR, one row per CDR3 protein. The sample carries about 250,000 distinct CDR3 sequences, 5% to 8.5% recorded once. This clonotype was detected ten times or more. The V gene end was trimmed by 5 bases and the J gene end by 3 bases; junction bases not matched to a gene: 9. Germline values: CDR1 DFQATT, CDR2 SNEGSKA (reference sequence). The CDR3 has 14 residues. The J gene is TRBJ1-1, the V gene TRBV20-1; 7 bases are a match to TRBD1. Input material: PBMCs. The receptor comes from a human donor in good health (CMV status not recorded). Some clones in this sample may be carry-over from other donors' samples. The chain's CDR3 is CSAPEQGYYTEAFF. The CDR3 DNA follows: TGCAGTGCTCCTGAACAGGGGTACTACACTGAAGCTTTCTTT.